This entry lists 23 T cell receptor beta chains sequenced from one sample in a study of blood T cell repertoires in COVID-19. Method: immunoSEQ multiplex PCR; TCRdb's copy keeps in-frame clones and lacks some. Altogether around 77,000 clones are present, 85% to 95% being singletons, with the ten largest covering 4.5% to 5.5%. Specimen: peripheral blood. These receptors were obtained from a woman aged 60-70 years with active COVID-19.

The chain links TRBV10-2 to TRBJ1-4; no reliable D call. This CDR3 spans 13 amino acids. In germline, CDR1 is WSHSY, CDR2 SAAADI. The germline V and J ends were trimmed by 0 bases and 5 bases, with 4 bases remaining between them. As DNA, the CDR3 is TGCGCCAGCAGTGAGTCCCTGAATGAAAAACTGTTTTTT. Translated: CASSESLNEKLFF.

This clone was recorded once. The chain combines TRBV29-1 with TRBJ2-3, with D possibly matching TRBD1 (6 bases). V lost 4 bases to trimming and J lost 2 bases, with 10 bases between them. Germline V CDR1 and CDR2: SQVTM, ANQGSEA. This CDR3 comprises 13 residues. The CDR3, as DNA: TGCAGCGTTGGGGGGCGAAACACAGATACGCAGTATTTT. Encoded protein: CSVGGRNTDTQYF.

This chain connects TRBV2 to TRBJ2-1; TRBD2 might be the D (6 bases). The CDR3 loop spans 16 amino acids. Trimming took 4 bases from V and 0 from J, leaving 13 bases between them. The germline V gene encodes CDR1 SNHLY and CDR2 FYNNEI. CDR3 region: CASSALASSSYNEQFF. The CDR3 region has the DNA TGTGCCAGCAGTGCGCTAGCGTCGAGCTCCTACAATGAGCAGTTCTTC.

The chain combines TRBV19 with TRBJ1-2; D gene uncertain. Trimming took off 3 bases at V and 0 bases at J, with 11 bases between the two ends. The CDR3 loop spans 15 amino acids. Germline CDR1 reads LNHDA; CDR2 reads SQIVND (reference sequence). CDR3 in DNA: TGTGCCAGTAGTATCCGGCAGGCAACTAACTATGGCTACACCTTC. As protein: CASSIRQATNYGYTF. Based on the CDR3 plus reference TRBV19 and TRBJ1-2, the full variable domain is DGGITQSPKYLFRKEGQNVTLSCEQNLNHDAMYWYRQDPGQGLRLIYYSQIVNDFQKGDIAEGYSVSREKKESFPLTVTSAQKNPTAFYLCASSIRQATNYGYTFGSGTRLTVV.

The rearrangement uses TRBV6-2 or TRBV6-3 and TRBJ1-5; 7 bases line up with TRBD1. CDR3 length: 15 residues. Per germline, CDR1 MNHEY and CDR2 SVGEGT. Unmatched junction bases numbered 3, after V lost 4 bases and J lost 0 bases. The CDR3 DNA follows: TGTGCCAGCAGTTGGGACAGCCTTAGCAATCAGCCCCAGCATTTT. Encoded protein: CASSWDSLSNQPQHF.

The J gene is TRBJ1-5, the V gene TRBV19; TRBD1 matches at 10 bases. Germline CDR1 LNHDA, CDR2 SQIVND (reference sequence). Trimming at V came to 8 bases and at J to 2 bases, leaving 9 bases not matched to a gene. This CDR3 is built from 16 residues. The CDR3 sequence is CASDRGRRGGNQPQHF. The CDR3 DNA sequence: TGTGCCAGTGACAGGGGGCGCCGTGGGGGCAATCAGCCCCAGCATTTT.

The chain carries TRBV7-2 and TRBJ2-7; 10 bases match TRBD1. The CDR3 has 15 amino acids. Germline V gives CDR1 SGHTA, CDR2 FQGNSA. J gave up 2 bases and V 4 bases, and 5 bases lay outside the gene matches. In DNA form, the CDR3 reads TGTGCCAGCAGCTCTACCGGGACAGGGGCCTACGAGCAGTACTTC. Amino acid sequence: CASSSTGTGAYEQYF.

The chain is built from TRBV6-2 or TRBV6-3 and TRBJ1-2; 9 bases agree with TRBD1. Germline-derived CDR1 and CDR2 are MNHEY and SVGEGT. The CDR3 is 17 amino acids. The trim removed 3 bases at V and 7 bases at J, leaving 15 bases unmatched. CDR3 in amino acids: CASSYRFGQGIVGGYTF. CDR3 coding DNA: TGTGCCAGCAGTTATCGTTTTGGACAGGGGATTGTAGGTGGCTACACCTTC.

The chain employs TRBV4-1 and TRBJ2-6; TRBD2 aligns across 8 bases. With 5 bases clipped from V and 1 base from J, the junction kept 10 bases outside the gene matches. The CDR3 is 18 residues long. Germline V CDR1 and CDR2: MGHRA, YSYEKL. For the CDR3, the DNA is TGCGCCAGCAGCGGGAATTTGCGGGGGGTATCTGGGGCCAACGTCCTGACTTTC. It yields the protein CASSGNLRGVSGANVLTF.

The CDR3 bases are TGTGCCAGCAGCCCGCAGCGCGCCTCTAGCACAGATACGCAGTATTTT. Amino acid sequence: CASSPQRASSTDTQYF. The V and J genes are TRBV5-5 and TRBJ2-3; no definite D call. The ends were cut back, 4 bases at V and 0 bases at J, with 15 bases in the middle. CDR1 SGHKS and CDR2 YYEKEE come from the germline V gene (reference sequence). The CDR3 is 16 amino acids.

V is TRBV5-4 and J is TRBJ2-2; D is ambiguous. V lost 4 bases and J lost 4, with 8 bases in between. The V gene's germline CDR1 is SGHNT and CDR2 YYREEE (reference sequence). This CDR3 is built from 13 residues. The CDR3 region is CASSPILTGELFF. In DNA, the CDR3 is TGTGCCAGCAGCCCTATTCTCACCGGGGAGCTGTTTTTT.

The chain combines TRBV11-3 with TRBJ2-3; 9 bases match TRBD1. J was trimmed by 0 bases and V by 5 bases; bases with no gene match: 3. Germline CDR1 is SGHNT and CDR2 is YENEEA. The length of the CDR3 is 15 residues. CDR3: CASSPGTGSTDTQYF. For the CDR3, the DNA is TGTGCCAGCAGCCCCGGGACAGGGAGCACAGATACGCAGTATTTT.

The CDR3 spells CASSPNRGWYEQYF. Written as DNA, the CDR3 is TGTGCCAGCAGTCCTAACAGGGGCTGGTACGAGCAGTACTTC. The chain recombines TRBV28 with TRBJ2-7; TRBD1 aligns across 7 bases. The CDR3 extends over 14 amino acids. With 5 bases clipped from V and 4 bases from J, the junction kept 8 bases outside the gene matches. The germline V gene has CDR1 MDHEN and CDR2 SYDVKM.

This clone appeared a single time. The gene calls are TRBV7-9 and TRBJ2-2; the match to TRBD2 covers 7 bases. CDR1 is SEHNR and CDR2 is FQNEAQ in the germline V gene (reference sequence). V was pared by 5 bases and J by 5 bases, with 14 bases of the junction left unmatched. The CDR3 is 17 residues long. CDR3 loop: CASSPRRAGDQTGELFF. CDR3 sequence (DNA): TGTGCCAGCAGCCCCCGGAGGGCGGGAGATCAAACCGGGGAGCTGTTTTTT.

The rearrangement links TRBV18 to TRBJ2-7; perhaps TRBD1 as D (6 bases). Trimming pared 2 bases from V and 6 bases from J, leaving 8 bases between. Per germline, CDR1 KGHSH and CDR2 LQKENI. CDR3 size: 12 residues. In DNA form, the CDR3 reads TGTGCCAGCTCACCAACAGGGAGCGAGCAGTACTTC. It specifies CASSPTGSEQYF.

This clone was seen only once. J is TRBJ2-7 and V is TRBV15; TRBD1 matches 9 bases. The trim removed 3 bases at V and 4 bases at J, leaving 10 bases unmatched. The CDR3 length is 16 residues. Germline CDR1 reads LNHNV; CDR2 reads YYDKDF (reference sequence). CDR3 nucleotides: TGTGCCACCAGCAGGGATAACCCGGGACAGGGATACGAGCAGTACTTC. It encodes CATSRDNPGQGYEQYF.

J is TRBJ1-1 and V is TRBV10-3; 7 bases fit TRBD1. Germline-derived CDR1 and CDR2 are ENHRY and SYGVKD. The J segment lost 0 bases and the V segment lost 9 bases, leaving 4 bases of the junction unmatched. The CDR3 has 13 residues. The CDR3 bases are TGTGCCATTAAACAGGGGCTGAACACTGAAGCTTTCTTT. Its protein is CAIKQGLNTEAFF.

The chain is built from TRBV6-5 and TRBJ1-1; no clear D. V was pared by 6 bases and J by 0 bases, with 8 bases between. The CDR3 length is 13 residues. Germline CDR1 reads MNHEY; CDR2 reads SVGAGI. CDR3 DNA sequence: TGTGCCAGCAGGGAGAATATGAACACTGAAGCTTTCTTT. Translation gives CASRENMNTEAFF.

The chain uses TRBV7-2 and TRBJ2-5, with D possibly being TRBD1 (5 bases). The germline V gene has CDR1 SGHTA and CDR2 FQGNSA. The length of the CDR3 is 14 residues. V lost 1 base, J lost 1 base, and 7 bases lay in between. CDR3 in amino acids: CASSLGQTQETQYF. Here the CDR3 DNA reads TGTGCCAGCAGCTTAGGACAGACCCAAGAGACCCAGTACTTC.

In nucleotides, the CDR3 is TGTGCCAGCAGCCAATACAGGGTCGATTCACCCCTCCACTTT. As protein: CASSQYRVDSPLHF. The chain uses TRBV14 and TRBJ1-6; D might be TRBD1 (6 bases). The CDR3 has 14 amino acids. Germline V lookup: CDR1 SGHDN, CDR2 FVKESK. V was pared by 2 bases and J by 8 bases, with 10 bases between.

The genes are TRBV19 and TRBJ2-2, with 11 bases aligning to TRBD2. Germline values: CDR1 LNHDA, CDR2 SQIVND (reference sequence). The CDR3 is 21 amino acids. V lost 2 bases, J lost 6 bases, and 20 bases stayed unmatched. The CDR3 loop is CASSIRQTGTSGYLRAGELFF. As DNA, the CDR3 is TGTGCCAGTAGTATAAGGCAGACCGGGACTAGCGGATACCTTAGGGCCGGGGAGCTGTTTTTT.

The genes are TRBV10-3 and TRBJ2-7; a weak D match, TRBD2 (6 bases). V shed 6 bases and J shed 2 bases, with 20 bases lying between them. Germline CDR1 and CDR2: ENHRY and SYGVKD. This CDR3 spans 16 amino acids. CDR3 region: CAISDEGLRNPYEQYF. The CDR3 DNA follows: TGTGCCATCAGCGACGAGGGACTCAGAAACCCCTACGAGCAGTACTTC.

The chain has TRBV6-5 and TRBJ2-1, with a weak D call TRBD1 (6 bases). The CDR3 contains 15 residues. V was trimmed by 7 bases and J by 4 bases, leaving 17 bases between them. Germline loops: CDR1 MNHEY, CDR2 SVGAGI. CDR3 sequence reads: CASKDWGRRYNEQFF. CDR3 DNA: TGTGCCAGCAAGGATTGGGGGCGTCGGTACAATGAGCAGTTCTTC.